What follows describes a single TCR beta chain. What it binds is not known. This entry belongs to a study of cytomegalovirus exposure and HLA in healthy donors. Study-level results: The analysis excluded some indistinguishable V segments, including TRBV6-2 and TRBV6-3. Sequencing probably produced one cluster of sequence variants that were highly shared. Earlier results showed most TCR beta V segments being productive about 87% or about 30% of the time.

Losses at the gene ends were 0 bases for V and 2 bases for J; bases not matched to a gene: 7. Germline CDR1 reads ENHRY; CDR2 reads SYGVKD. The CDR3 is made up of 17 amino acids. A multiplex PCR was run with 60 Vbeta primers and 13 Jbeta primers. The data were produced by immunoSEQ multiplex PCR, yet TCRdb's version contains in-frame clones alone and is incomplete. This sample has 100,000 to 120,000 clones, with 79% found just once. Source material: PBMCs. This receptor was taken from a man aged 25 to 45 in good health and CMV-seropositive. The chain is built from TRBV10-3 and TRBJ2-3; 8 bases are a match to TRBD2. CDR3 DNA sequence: TGTGCCATCAGTGAGTCTGCCCAGCGGGGGTTCACAGATACGCAGTATTTT. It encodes CAISESAQRGFTDTQYF.